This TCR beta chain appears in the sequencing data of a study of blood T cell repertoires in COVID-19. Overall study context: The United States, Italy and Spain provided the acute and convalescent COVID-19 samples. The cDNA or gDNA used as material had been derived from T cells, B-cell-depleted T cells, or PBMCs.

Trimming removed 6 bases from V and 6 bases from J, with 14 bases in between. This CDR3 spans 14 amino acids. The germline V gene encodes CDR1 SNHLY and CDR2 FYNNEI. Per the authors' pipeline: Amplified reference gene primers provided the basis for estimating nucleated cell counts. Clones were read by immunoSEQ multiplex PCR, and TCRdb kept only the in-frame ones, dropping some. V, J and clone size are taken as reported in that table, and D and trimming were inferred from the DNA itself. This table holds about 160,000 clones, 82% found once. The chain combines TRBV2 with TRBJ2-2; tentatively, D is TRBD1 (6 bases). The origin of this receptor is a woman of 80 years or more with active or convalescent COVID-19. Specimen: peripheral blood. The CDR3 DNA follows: TGTGCCAGCAGGGACAGCCGTGGGGCCGGGGAGCTGTTTTTT. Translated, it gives CASRDSRGAGELFF.